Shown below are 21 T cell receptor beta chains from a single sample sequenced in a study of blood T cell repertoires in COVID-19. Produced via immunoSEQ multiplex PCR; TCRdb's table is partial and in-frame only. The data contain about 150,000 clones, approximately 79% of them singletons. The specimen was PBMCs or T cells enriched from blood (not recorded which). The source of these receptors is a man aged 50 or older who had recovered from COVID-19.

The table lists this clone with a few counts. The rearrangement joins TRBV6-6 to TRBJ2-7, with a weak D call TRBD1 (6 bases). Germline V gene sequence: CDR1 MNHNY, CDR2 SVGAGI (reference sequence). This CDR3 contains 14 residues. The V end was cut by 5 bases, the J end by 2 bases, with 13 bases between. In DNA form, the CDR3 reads TGTGCCAGCAGTCCCCAGGGGACCCCCTACGAGCAGTACTTC. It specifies CASSPQGTPYEQYF.

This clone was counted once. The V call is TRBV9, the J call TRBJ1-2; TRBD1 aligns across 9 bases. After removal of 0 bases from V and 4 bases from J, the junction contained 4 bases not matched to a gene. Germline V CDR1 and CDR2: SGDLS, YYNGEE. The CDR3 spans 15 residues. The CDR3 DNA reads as TGTGCCAGCAGCGTAGCGACAGGGGGGGCCTATGGCTACACCTTC. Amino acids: CASSVATGGAYGYTF. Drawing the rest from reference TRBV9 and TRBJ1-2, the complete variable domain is DSGVTQTPKHLITATGQRVTLRCSPRSGDLSVYWYQQSLDQGLQFLIQYYNGEERAKGNILERFSAQQFPDLHSELNLSSLELGDSALYFCASSVATGGAYGYTFGSGTRLTVV.

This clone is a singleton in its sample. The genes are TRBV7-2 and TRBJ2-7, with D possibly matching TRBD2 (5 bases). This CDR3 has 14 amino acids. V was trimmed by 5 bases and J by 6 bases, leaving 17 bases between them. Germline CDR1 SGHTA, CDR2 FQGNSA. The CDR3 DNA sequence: TGTGCCAGCAGCCCGGTTAGGACTTCAGTCGAGCAGTACTTC. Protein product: CASSPVRTSVEQYF.

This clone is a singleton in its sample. CDR3 residues: CASSQPGLSNQPQHF. CDR3 DNA: TGCGCCAGCAGCCAGCCGGGACTGAGCAATCAGCCCCAGCATTTT. The gene calls are TRBV4-1 and TRBJ1-5; D perhaps matches TRBD1 (5 bases). The germline V gene has CDR1 MGHRA and CDR2 YSYEKL. The ends were cut back, 3 bases at V and 1 base at J, with 10 bases in the middle. This CDR3 contains 15 residues.

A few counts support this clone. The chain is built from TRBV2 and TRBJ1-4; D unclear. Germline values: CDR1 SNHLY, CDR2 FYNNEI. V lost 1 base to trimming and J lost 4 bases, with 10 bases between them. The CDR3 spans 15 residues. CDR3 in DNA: TGTGCCAGCAGTGAAGGATACAGAGATAATGAAAAACTGTTTTTT. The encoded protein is CASSEGYRDNEKLFF.

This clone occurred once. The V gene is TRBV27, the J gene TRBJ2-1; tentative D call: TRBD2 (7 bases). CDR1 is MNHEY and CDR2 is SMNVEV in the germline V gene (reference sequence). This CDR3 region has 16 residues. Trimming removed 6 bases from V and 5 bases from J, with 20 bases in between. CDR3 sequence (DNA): TGTGCCAGCAGCCGGCGGGCGGGGGCGTCTCACAATGAGCAGTTCTTC. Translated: CASSRRAGASHNEQFF.

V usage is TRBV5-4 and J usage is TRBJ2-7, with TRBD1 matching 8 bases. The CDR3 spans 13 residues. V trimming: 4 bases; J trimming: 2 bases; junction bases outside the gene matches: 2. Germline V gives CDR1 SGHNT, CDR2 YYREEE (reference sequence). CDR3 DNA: TGTGCCAGCAGCGCGGGACAGGCCTACGAGCAGTACTTC. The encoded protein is CASSAGQAYEQYF. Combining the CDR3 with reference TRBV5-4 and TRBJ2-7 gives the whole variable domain ETGVTQSPTHLIKTRGQQVTLRCSSQSGHNTVSWYQQALGQGPQFIFQYYREEENGRGNFPPRFSGLQFPNYSSELNVNALELDDSALYLCASSAGQAYEQYFGPGTRLTVT.

Here the CDR3 reads CASSRVDGRLSPLHF. CDR3 in DNA: TGTGCCAGCAGCCGGGTTGACGGGAGACTCTCACCCCTCCACTTT. V is TRBV11-3 and J is TRBJ1-6; no clear D gene. Germline loops: CDR1 SGHNT, CDR2 YENEEA. This CDR3 spans 15 amino acids. Trimming took 5 bases from V and 10 from J, leaving 18 bases between them.

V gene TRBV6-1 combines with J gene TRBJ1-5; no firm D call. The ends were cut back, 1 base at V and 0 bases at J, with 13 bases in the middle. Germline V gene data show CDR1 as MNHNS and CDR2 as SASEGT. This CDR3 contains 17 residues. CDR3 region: CASSEVGSINSNQPQHF. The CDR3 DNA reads TGTGCCAGCAGTGAAGTGGGGAGCATAAATAGCAATCAGCCCCAGCATTTT.

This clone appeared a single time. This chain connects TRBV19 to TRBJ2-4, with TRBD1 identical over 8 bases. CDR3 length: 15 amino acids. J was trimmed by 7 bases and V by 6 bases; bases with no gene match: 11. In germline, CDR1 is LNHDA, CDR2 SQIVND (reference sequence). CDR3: CASRDRDRRINIQYF. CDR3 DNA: TGTGCCAGTAGGGATAGGGACAGGCGGATTAACATTCAGTACTTC.

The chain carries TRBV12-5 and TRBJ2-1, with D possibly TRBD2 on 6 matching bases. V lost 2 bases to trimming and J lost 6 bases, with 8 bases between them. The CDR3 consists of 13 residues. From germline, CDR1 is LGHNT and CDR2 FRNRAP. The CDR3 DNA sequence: TGTGCTAGTGGTTTGTTTAGCGGCAATGAGCAGTTCTTC. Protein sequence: CASGLFSGNEQFF.

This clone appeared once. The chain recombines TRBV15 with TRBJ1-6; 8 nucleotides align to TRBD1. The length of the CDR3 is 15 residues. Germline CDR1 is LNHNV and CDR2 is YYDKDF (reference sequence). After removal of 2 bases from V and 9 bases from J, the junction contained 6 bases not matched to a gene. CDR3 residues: CATSRNGQGRSPLHF. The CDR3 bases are TGTGCCACCAGCAGAAATGGACAGGGACGTTCACCCCTCCACTTT.

This chain's CDR3 is CASSRDRSNQPQHF. Here the CDR3 DNA reads TGTGCCAGCAGTAGAGACAGAAGCAATCAGCCCCAGCATTTT. The chain joins TRBV27 to TRBJ1-5, with D possibly matching TRBD1 (5 bases). V was shortened by 5 bases and J by 1 base, with 9 bases between the two germline ends. This CDR3 has 14 amino acids. CDR1 and CDR2 from the germline V gene are MNHEY and SMNVEV (reference sequence).

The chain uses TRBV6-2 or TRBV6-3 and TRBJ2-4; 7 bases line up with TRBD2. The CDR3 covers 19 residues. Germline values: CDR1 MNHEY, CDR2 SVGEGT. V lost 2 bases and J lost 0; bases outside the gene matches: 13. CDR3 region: CASSYPGIGGSLAKNIQYF. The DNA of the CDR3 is TGTGCCAGCAGTTACCCCGGGATCGGCGGGAGCCTAGCCAAAAACATTCAGTACTTC.

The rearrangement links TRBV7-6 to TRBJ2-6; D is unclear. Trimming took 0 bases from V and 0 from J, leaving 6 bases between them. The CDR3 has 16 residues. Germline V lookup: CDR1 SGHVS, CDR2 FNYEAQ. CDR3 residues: CASSLAVYSGANVLTF. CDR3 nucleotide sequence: TGTGCCAGCAGCTTAGCGGTCTACTCTGGGGCCAACGTCCTGACTTTC.

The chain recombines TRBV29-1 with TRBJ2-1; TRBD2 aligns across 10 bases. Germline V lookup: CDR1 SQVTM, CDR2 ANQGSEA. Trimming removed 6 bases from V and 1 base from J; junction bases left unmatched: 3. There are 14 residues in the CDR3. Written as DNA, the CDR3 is TGCAGCGTGGAACTAGCGGGGTCCTACAATGAGCAGTTCTTC. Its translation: CSVELAGSYNEQFF.

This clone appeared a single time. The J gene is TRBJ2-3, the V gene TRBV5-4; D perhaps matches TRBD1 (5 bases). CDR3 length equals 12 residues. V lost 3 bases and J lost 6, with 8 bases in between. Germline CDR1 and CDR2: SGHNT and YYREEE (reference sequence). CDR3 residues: CASSSGADTQYF. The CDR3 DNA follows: TGTGCCAGCAGCTCTGGGGCGGATACGCAGTATTTT.

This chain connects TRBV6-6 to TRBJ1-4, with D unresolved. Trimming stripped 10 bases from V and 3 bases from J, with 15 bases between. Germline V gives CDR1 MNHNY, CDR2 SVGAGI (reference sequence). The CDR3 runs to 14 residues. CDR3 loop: CATGGSASNEKLFF. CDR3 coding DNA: TGTGCCACGGGAGGCAGCGCATCTAATGAAAAACTGTTTTTT.

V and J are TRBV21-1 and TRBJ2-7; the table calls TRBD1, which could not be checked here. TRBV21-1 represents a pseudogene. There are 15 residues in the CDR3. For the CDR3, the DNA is TGTGCCAGCAGCAAACCCGAGGACACCACCTACGAGCAGTACTTC. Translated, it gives CASSKPEDTTYEQYF.

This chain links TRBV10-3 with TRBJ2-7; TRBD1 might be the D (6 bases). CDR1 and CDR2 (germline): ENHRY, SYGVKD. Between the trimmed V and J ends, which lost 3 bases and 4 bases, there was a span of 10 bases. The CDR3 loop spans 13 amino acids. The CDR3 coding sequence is TGTGCCATCAGTGAACAGGGCGGGTACGAGCAGTACTTC. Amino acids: CAISEQGGYEQYF.

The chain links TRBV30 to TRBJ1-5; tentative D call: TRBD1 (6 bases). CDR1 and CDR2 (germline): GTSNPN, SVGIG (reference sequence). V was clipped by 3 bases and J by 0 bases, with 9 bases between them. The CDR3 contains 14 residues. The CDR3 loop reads CAWSGQYSNQPQHF. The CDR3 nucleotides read TGTGCCTGGAGCGGACAGTATAGCAATCAGCCCCAGCATTTT.